This TCR beta chain emerged from a study of blood T cell repertoires in COVID-19 (dated by TCRdb to between 2020 and 2021). Regarding the study in general: Collaborator samples came from the United States, Italy and Spain and covered acute and convalescent phases of COVID-19. The prospective study material was composed of cDNA or gDNA derived from T cells, B-cell-depleted T cells, or PBMCs. Deeply sampled blood TCRbeta repertoires from subjects exposed to, actively infected with, or recovered from COVID-19 were included in the dataset. The repertoires were released in a freely available public database intended as a resource for research on the immune response to SARS-CoV-2. The samples were drawn from two sources: the first 160 participants of the ongoing ImmuneRACE study, and 950 to 1,500 subjects contributed by 6 global collaborators. A de-identified subject ID, COVID-19 status, age in years and sex were almost always included in the sample metadata. HLA class I and class II types, where available, came from metadata supplied by the sample provider rather than from assay-based typing.

The immunoSEQ Assay, a bias-controlled multiplex PCR, was used to amplify TCRbeta CDR3 regions from genomic DNA. In the source study's methods: The number of nucleated cells in each sample was estimated from the amplification of reference gene primers within the assay. To quantify the absolute abundance of each unique TCRbeta CDR3 rearrangement, sequence reads were collapsed and filtered. For each sample, productive Simpson clonality was calculated as the square root of Simpson's diversity index across productive rearrangements. In TCRdb, the immuneACCESS table is reduced to in-frame sequences with V and J assigned. These tables do not hold every clone; where another copy was compared, an unresolved V gene accounts for under half, and the others remain unexplained. V and J calls plus clone size are reproduced from that table; the DNA served to infer D and trimming. This sample gives roughly 180,000 clones in total; 75% to 90% of them show up just once. Over 6.5% of the sample comes from the top ten.

V is trimmed back by 0 bases and J by 7 bases, and the junction contains 7 bases that no gene match accounts for. CDR1 is given as LNHNV and CDR2 as YYDKDF, both from the germline V gene (reference sequence). The cysteine opens and the phenylalanine closes a CDR3 of 16 amino acids. Of the read, only the CDR3 DNA is kept; its 48 bases are in frame from base 1. Details on this clone: The antigen it recognizes is unknown. No much larger clone exists at a distance of one base, and base qualities are not known.

Study-wide conclusions, independent of this receptor: The quantity of clinical and demographic metadata differed by source and by participant and was supplied without curation.

In Seattle, one collaborating source enrolled patients while the infection was active and tracked those patients longitudinally over the course of disease. Whole blood was collected in K2EDTA tubes by collaborating institutions according to the institutions' own protocols. For TCRbeta analysis, collaborator samples were shipped as frozen whole blood, as isolated PBMCs, or as DNA extracted from either sample type. The sample comprised peripheral blood. The receptor chain draws on TRBV15 and TRBJ2-2, with TRBD2 matching 8 junction bases. The TCR sequence derives from a woman in her thirties or forties with COVID-19, enrolled during active disease. The CDR3 protein is CATSRDPGGVGGELFF. Here is the DNA: TGTGCCACCAGCAGAGATCCCGGGGGGGTTGGCGGGGAGCTGTTTTTT.